The 9 T cell receptor beta chains below were found in one sample sequenced in a study of naive and memory T cell subsets. The beta constant-region primer was an equimolar mix of two oligonucleotides covering TRBC1 and TRBC2. The ligated cDNA underwent four PCR rounds using SP2 and nested alpha and beta constant-region primers. TCRdb reprocessed the UMI-ligation and nested PCR reads with MiXCR, giving one entry per CDR3 protein. Among 8,000 or so distinct CDR3 sequences listed, around 27% were seen once. Sample: CD8+ TEMRA cells from blood. The subset was: effector memory re-expressing CD45RA, CD45RA+ CD27-. Every receptor here comes from a human donor in good health.

The rearrangement uses TRBV9 and TRBJ1-3, with D uncertain. The CDR3 is 14 residues long. CDR1 and CDR2 from the germline V gene are SGDLS and YYNGEE. Trimming removed 4 bases from V and 0 bases from J, with 8 bases in between. CDR3 sequence reads: CASSRSDSGNTIYF. The CDR3 nucleotides are TGTGCCAGCAGCAGGTCCGACTCTGGAAACACCATATATTTT.

The chain combines TRBV15 with TRBJ1-4; D is unclear. V shed 4 bases and J shed 0 bases, with 9 bases lying between them. Per germline, CDR1 LNHNV and CDR2 YYDKDF (reference sequence). This CDR3 comprises 15 residues. Here the CDR3 DNA reads TGTGCCACCAGCACCAGTGCCGCAACTAATGAAAAACTGTTTTTT. Translated, it gives CATSTSAATNEKLFF.

In its sample, this clonotype was seen a few times. The chain carries TRBV29-1 and TRBJ1-1; D is unresolved. CDR1 and CDR2 from the germline V gene are SQVTM and ANQGSEA. Trimming took 2 bases from V and 3 from J, leaving 4 bases between them. This CDR3 region has 11 residues. The CDR3 DNA reads TGCAGCGTTGAATGGGACACTGAAGCTTTCTTT. Residues: CSVEWDTEAFF.

This clonotype appeared a few times. The gene calls are TRBV6-5 and TRBJ2-6; no definite D call. V was clipped by 6 bases and J by 0 bases, with 6 bases between them. The CDR3 runs 14 residues. CDR1 is MNHEY and CDR2 is SVGAGI in the germline V gene. The CDR3 protein is CASSPDSGANVLTF. In DNA, the CDR3 is TGTGCCAGCAGCCCGGACTCTGGGGCCAACGTCCTGACTTTC.

The rearrangement joins TRBV9 to TRBJ1-1; unclear D gene. Germline CDR1 SGDLS, CDR2 YYNGEE. The CDR3 spans 16 residues. With 3 bases removed from V and 7 bases from J, the gap between germline ends came to 22 bases. The CDR3 DNA is TGTGCCAGCAGCGCCCATCCGACTGAGAACCATTATGAAGCTTTCTTT. Amino acid sequence: CASSAHPTENHYEAFF.

By frequency in the sample, this clonotype is medium-sized. V is TRBV7-6 and J is TRBJ2-1, with unresolved D. This CDR3 is built from 14 residues. The germline V gene has CDR1 SGHVS and CDR2 FNYEAQ. The V end lost 0 bases, the J end lost 3 bases, and 6 bases lay between the germline ends. The CDR3 DNA follows: TGTGCCAGCAGCTTAGCCATGGGCTACAATGAGCAGTTCTTC. This gives the protein CASSLAMGYNEQFF.

The chain has TRBV24-1 and TRBJ2-2; the D call may be TRBD1 or TRBD2 (5 bases each). This CDR3 is 14 amino acids long. From germline, CDR1 is KGHDR and CDR2 SFDVKD. V gave up 4 bases and J gave up 6 bases, with 11 bases separating them. As DNA, the CDR3 is TGTGCCACCAGTGAAGACCGGGACGCCGGGGAGCTGTTTTTT. It encodes CATSEDRDAGELFF.

This clonotype was picked up a small number of times. J is TRBJ2-1 and V is TRBV27; TRBD2 agrees at 11 bases. The CDR3 sequence is 15 residues long. Trimming cost V 2 bases and J 8 bases; bases outside gene matches: 5. The germline gives CDR1 MNHEY, CDR2 SMNVEV (reference sequence). The CDR3 is CASSLLAGGYDEQFF. CDR3 nucleotides: TGTGCCAGCAGTTTACTAGCGGGAGGTTACGATGAGCAGTTCTTC.

The V and J genes are TRBV12-3 or TRBV12-4 and TRBJ2-2; 9 nucleotides agree with TRBD1. This CDR3 is built from 15 residues. After removal of 4 bases from V and 6 bases from J, the junction contained 6 bases not matched to a gene. The chain's CDR3 is CASSYMTGGSGELFF. The CDR3 DNA sequence: TGTGCCAGCAGTTATATGACAGGGGGTTCCGGGGAGCTGTTTTTT.